This T cell receptor beta chain appears in the sequencing data of a study of blood T cell repertoires in COVID-19 (dated by TCRdb to 2018 to 2021). Describing the broader study: Samples from collaborators originated in the United States, Italy and Spain and spanned both the acute and convalescent phases of COVID-19. The material from the prospective study consisted of cDNA or gDNA derived from T cells, B-cell-depleted T cells, or PBMCs. Subjects who had been exposed to COVID-19, were actively infected with it, or had recovered from it provided the deeply sampled blood TCRbeta repertoires that made up the dataset. The repertoires were made available in a free public database intended to serve as a resource for research on the immune response to SARS-CoV-2. Samples came from the ongoing ImmuneRACE study (first 160 participants) plus 1,254 subjects from 6 global collaborators. The sample metadata nearly always contained a de-identified subject ID, COVID-19 status, age in years and sex. Where available, HLA class I and class II types were taken from metadata supplied by the sample provider and were not determined by assay-based typing.

V was cut back by 5 bases and J by 4 bases, leaving a gap of 11 bases between them. Including cysteine and phenylalanine, the CDR3 has 13 amino acids. The kept DNA is CDR3 alone, 39 bases in frame from the first base. CDR1 and CDR2 are read off the germline V gene (reference sequence) as LGHDT and YNNKEL. The research as a whole found: Clinical and demographic metadata were provided uncurated, with the amount varying by source and participant.

In the prospective study, participants were roughly 18 to 100 years old, resided in around 25 geographic areas of the United States, and were enrolled through a virtual design. In the prospective study, participants were assigned to cohorts based on the clinical history participants reported in a screening survey and a study questionnaire. Recovered participants in ImmuneRACE Cohort 3 were defined as having two consecutive negative NP/OP PCR tests, clearance from a healthcare professional, or resolution of symptoms. Mobile phlebotomists in the prospective study collected whole blood, serum and a nasopharyngeal or oropharyngeal swab from every participant. Over an approximately 2-month period, participants in the prospective study had the option of providing additional blood draws and questionnaires. Prospective study blood samples were shipped either frozen or at room temperature before DNA extraction.

Only a few counts were recorded for this clone. Its cognate antigen has yet to be identified. Per-base qualities were not stored, and no clone one base away is much larger. TCRbeta CDR3 regions were amplified from genomic DNA using the immunoSEQ Assay, a bias-controlled multiplex PCR. Under the source paper's analysis protocol: Nucleated cell counts per sample were estimated from amplification of reference gene primers within the assay. To quantify the absolute abundance of each unique TCRbeta CDR3 rearrangement, sequence reads were collapsed and filtered. For each sample, productive Simpson clonality was calculated as the square root of Simpson's diversity index over productive rearrangements. The table comes from immuneACCESS by way of TCRdb, which keeps in-frame sequences with V and J called. Part of the clones is missing from these tables; in studies checked, under half for an unresolved V gene and the rest for unknown reasons. The DNA was the basis for D and trimming; V, J and clone size are from that table. Within this sample are 300,000 to 350,000 clones, with around 85% of them counted one time only. The ten largest clones add up to 2.2% of the sample.

The receptor's source is a man younger than 45 who had recovered from COVID-19. The specimen sequenced was PBMCs or T cells enriched from blood (not recorded which). The rearranged segments are TRBV3-1 (or the pseudogene TRBV3-2) and TRBJ1-2, with no D gene named confidently. The DNA sequence is as follows: TGTGCCAGCAGCGACAATATGGGCTATGGCTACACCTTC. It encodes CASSDNMGYGYTF.